What follows are 29 T cell receptor beta chains derived from one specimen sequenced in a study of OX40 agonist ivuxolimab in advanced cancers. Repertoires were generated with immunoSEQ multiplex PCR, while TCRdb's copy carries only in-frame clones and drops some. The sample gives about 51,000 clones, about 78% of which show up once; 2% is in the top ten. Source: CD4+ or CD8+ T cells sorted from blood, taken in a trial of the OX40 agonist ivuxolimab. The receptor set was obtained from an adult with an advanced solid tumor such as melanoma, head and neck, liver or kidney cancer.

V and J are TRBV6-1 and TRBJ2-5, with 11 bases aligning to TRBD1. The J call may be incorrect, as the DNA end agrees better with TRBJ2-7. The CDR3 has 15 residues. Germline V gene data show CDR1 as MNHNS and CDR2 as SASEGT. The CDR3 DNA sequence: TGTGCCAGCACCAAAGGGGGACAGGGGGATAACGAGCAGTACTTC. Its protein product is CASTKGGQGDNEQYF.

This clone was observed a handful of times. This rearrangement joins TRBV28 to TRBJ2-1, with D possibly TRBD2 on 5 matching bases. V was trimmed by 5 bases and J by 6 bases, leaving 14 bases between them. In germline, CDR1 is MDHEN, CDR2 SYDVKM. This CDR3 has 14 amino acids. The CDR3 spells CASSPPTSFNEQFF. Here the CDR3 DNA reads TGTGCCAGCAGTCCACCAACTAGTTTCAATGAGCAGTTCTTC.

J is TRBJ2-1 and V is TRBV7-9; the D gene is possibly TRBD2 (7 bases). The CDR3 contains 15 residues. V lost 6 bases and J 7 bases, leaving 19 bases between the germline ends. Germline values: CDR1 SEHNR, CDR2 FQNEAQ (reference sequence). The CDR3 sequence: CASRKGGGSSNEQFF. The CDR3 DNA is TGTGCCAGCAGAAAGGGGGGCGGGAGTAGTAATGAGCAGTTCTTC.

As DNA, the CDR3 is TGTGCCAGCAGCTTAATGACAGGGGGTAGCAATGAGCAGTTCTTC. Translating it yields CASSLMTGGSNEQFF. The chain joins TRBV7-3 to TRBJ2-1; TRBD1 aligns across 9 bases. The CDR3 extends over 15 amino acids. Germline lookup yields CDR1 SGHTA and CDR2 FQGTGA. With 1 base clipped from V and 6 bases from J, the junction kept 4 bases outside the gene matches.

This rearrangement joins TRBV6-6 to TRBJ1-5, with TRBD1 matching over 8 bases. Trimming took 1 base from V and 6 from J; bases not matched to a gene: 8. CDR1 is MNHNY, CDR2 SVGAGI, per germline (reference sequence). The CDR3 runs to 16 residues. CDR3 loop: CASSYLGQGRGQPQHF. The DNA of the CDR3 is TGTGCCAGCAGTTACTTAGGACAGGGTAGAGGTCAGCCCCAGCATTTT.

The V call is TRBV10-2, the J call TRBJ2-1; D remains ambiguous. V was cut by 7 bases and J by 9 bases, with 10 bases left in between. Germline assignment: CDR1 WSHSY and CDR2 SAAADI. The CDR3 contains 11 residues. The CDR3 sequence: CASTDLLEQFF. The CDR3 nucleotides are TGCGCCAGCACAGATCTTCTTGAGCAGTTCTTC.

This chain uses TRBV7-3 with TRBJ2-3; tentatively, D is TRBD1 (6 bases). With 5 bases removed from V and 8 bases from J, the gap between germline ends came to 14 bases. The germline V gene has CDR1 SGHTA and CDR2 FQGTGA. This CDR3 has 13 residues. The CDR3, as DNA: TGTGCCAGCAGCAGTACACAGGGACGTACGCAGTATTTT. As protein: CASSSTQGRTQYF.

V usage is TRBV5-1 and J usage is TRBJ1-3, with 8 bases identical to TRBD1. V shed 3 bases and J 2 bases; nucleotides not matched to a gene: 4. Germline assignment: CDR1 SGHRS and CDR2 YFSETQ. The CDR3 covers 15 residues. The CDR3 DNA reads as TGCGCCAGCAGCTACGACAGGGGCGCTGGAAACACCATATATTTT. Translating it yields CASSYDRGAGNTIYF. Variable domain in full (rest from reference TRBV5-1 and TRBJ1-3): KAGVTQTPRYLIKTRGQQVTLSCSPISGHRSVSWYQQTPGQGLQFLFEYFSETQRNKGNFPGRFSGRQFSNSRSEMNVSTLELGDSALYLCASSYDRGAGNTIYFGEGSWLTVV.

This clone turned up a few times. The V gene is TRBV6-4, the J gene TRBJ1-6, with D uncertain. The CDR3 is 14 residues long. Per germline, CDR1 MRHNA and CDR2 SNTAGT. V lost 3 bases, J lost 3 bases, and 6 bases lay in between. The CDR3 coding sequence is TGTGCCAGCAGTGAACAGCACTATAATTCACCCCTCCACTTT. It is translated as CASSEQHYNSPLHF.

The chain has TRBV7-9 and TRBJ1-5; no firm D call. The V and J ends lost 3 bases and 7 bases respectively, with 10 bases between them. Per the germline V gene, CDR1 is SEHNR and CDR2 is FQNEAQ (reference sequence). CDR3 length: 13 amino acids. The CDR3 region has the DNA TGTGCCAGCAGCTTTGAGACCCCCCAGCCCCAGCATTTT. Encoded protein: CASSFETPQPQHF.

The chain couples TRBV5-4 to TRBJ2-5; TRBD1 matches 7 bases. Germline V gives CDR1 SGHNT, CDR2 YYREEE (reference sequence). The CDR3 covers 14 residues. V shed 2 bases and J 4 bases; nucleotides not matched to a gene: 5. CDR3 bases: TGTGCCAGCAGCTTACAGGGGTTGCGAGAGACCCAGTACTTC. It encodes CASSLQGLRETQYF. The entire variable domain, with the rest obtained from reference TRBV5-4 and TRBJ2-5, is as follows: ETGVTQSPTHLIKTRGQQVTLRCSSQSGHNTVSWYQQALGQGPQFIFQYYREEENGRGNFPPRFSGLQFPNYSSELNVNALELDDSALYLCASSLQGLRETQYFGPGTRLLVL.

This chain joins TRBV11-2 and TRBJ2-7, with 8 bases aligning to TRBD1. The V segment lost 4 bases and the J segment 5 bases; nucleotides outside the gene matches: 1. Germline-derived CDR1 and CDR2 are SGHAT and FQNNGV. CDR3 length: 12 residues. CDR3 in DNA: TGTGCCAGCAGCTCGACAGGGGACGAGCAGTACTTC. Protein: CASSSTGDEQYF.

This sequence joins TRBV6-4 and TRBJ2-1; TRBD2 aligns across 8 bases. In germline, CDR1 is MRHNA, CDR2 SNTAGT. V shed 2 bases and J 5 bases; nucleotides not matched to a gene: 5. The CDR3 is 15 residues long. CDR3 bases: TGTGCCAGCAGTGACGACACTAGCGGTAACAATGAGCAGTTCTTC. Protein product: CASSDDTSGNNEQFF.

This chain connects TRBV6-5 to TRBJ1-1; D is uncertain. CDR1 is MNHEY, CDR2 SVGAGI, per germline. Trimming pared 5 bases from V and 5 bases from J, leaving 6 bases between. This CDR3 has 11 residues. CDR3 loop: CASSRRTEAFF. CDR3 sequence (DNA): TGTGCCAGCAGTCGGAGGACTGAAGCTTTCTTT.

The genes are TRBV7-9 and TRBJ1-1; D is undetermined. The CDR3 is 13 amino acids. V lost 3 bases and J 1 base, leaving 6 bases between the germline ends. CDR1 is SEHNR and CDR2 is FQNEAQ in the germline V gene (reference sequence). The chain's CDR3 is CASSLAGNTEAFF. The CDR3 nucleotides are TGTGCCAGCAGCTTGGCCGGGAACACTGAAGCTTTCTTT.

The chain has TRBV11-2 and TRBJ2-3; D remains ambiguous. V lost 5 bases and J lost 4, with 19 bases in between. The CDR3 consists of 16 residues. The V gene's germline CDR1 is SGHAT and CDR2 FQNNGV. CDR3 nucleotides: TGTGCCAGCAGCCAAACACTGGGCCTTAGGGCAGATACGCAGTATTTT. It specifies CASSQTLGLRADTQYF.

Only one count was recorded for this clone. The conserved closing phenylalanine or tryptophan is absent in this CDR3, likely reflecting a read error. The chain couples TRBV5-1 to TRBJ1-1; D possibly corresponds to TRBD1 (6 bases). Germline lookup yields CDR1 SGHRS and CDR2 YFSETQ. The germline V and J ends were trimmed by 6 bases and 5 bases, with 14 bases remaining between them. The CDR3 runs 13 residues. CDR3 DNA sequence: TGCGCCAGCAACAGTCTAGGGGGGACTGAAGCTTTCTCT. Translating it yields CASNSLGGTEAFS.

The rearrangement uses TRBV11-2 and TRBJ1-1, with D unresolved. CDR1 is SGHAT, CDR2 FQNNGV, per germline. This CDR3 has 15 amino acids. The V and J ends lost 5 bases and 4 bases respectively, with 17 bases between them. CDR3 sequence: CASSPLNGVATEAFF. CDR3 DNA sequence: TGTGCCAGCAGCCCACTCAACGGGGTAGCCACTGAAGCTTTCTTT.

This clone was seen more than once but under ten times. The rearrangement joins TRBV15 to TRBJ2-1; tentative D call: TRBD1 (6 bases). Germline CDR1 and CDR2: LNHNV and YYDKDF (reference sequence). V gave up 8 bases and J gave up 6 bases, with 14 bases separating them. This CDR3 contains 13 residues. CDR3 region: CATRQVGGNEQFF. CDR3 DNA sequence: TGTGCCACCCGACAGGTAGGGGGCAATGAGCAGTTCTTC.

This clone was recorded once. This CDR3 reads CASSLTDRGHQEQYF. As DNA, the CDR3 is TGTGCCAGCAGTTTAACCGACAGGGGGCATCAAGAGCAGTACTTC. The chain combines TRBV27 with TRBJ2-7, with TRBD1 matching over 10 bases. This CDR3 region has 15 residues. V shed 2 bases, J shed 7 bases, and the junction held 8 bases outside the gene matches. CDR1 is MNHEY, CDR2 SMNVEV, per germline (reference sequence).

The chain is built from TRBV7-9 and TRBJ2-1; a possible D gene is TRBD2 (5 bases). V was cut by 2 bases and J by 0 bases, with 14 bases left in between. This CDR3 has 17 residues. Germline V gene data show CDR1 as SEHNR and CDR2 as FQNEAQ (reference sequence). The CDR3 nucleotides read TGTGCCAGCAGCTTATCTTCTAGCAGAAGCTCCTACAATGAGCAGTTCTTC. It codes for CASSLSSSRSSYNEQFF.

The CDR3 DNA sequence: TGTGCCAGCAGCCTTCGGACAGGCAGGGGCACTGAAGCTTTCTTT. Translating it yields CASSLRTGRGTEAFF. This sequence joins TRBV13 and TRBJ1-1; 7 bases map to TRBD1. The CDR3 totals 15 residues. The germline CDR1 and CDR2 sequences are PRHDT and FYEKMQ (reference sequence). The trim removed 5 bases at V and 4 bases at J, leaving 10 bases unmatched.

The V gene is TRBV5-4, the J gene TRBJ2-6; D is tentatively TRBD1 or TRBD2 (6 bases each). Germline V lookup: CDR1 SGHNT, CDR2 YYREEE (reference sequence). The V and J ends lost 6 bases and 0 bases respectively, with 13 bases between them. The CDR3 loop spans 16 amino acids. CDR3 region: CASTKGGDSGANVLTF. The CDR3 nucleotides read TGTGCCAGCACCAAGGGGGGAGACTCTGGGGCCAACGTCCTGACTTTC.

This clone appeared a few times. The J gene is TRBJ2-5, the V gene TRBV7-8; tentatively, D is TRBD2 (6 bases). Germline-derived CDR1 and CDR2 are SGHVS and FQNEAQ. The CDR3 is made up of 16 amino acids. V lost 2 bases, J lost 5 bases, and 18 bases lay in between. CDR3: CASSLILRDSRETQYF. The CDR3 nucleotides read TGTGCCAGCAGCTTAATCTTGAGGGACTCACGGGAGACCCAGTACTTC.

The V and J genes are TRBV4-1 and TRBJ1-1; D is possibly TRBD1 (6 bases). Germline-derived CDR1 and CDR2 are MGHRA and YSYEKL. The CDR3 is 17 amino acids. V shed 4 bases and J shed 3 bases, with 21 bases lying between them. Here the CDR3 DNA reads TGCGCCAGCAGCCCGACACAGGGTGCGGTAGGGTACACTGAAGCTTTCTTT. It specifies CASSPTQGAVGYTEAFF.

The rearrangement uses TRBV6-1 and TRBJ2-1; D is unresolved. The germline CDR1 and CDR2 sequences are MNHNS and SASEGT. The length of the CDR3 is 19 residues. V lost 4 bases, J lost 0 bases, and 22 bases lay in between. CDR3 coding DNA: TGTGCCAGCAGTGTAAGGGTCCCAAGCTTTGCGGACTCCTACAATGAGCAGTTCTTC. Its translation is CASSVRVPSFADSYNEQFF.

The chain combines TRBV6-5 with TRBJ2-1, with TRBD2 matching 7 bases. V lost 6 bases and J lost 3; bases outside the gene matches: 5. The CDR3 totals 14 residues. Germline V gives CDR1 MNHEY, CDR2 SVGAGI. The CDR3 is CASRALALYNEQFF. In DNA form, the CDR3 reads TGTGCCAGCAGGGCACTAGCGCTCTACAATGAGCAGTTCTTC.

The chain is built from TRBV27 and TRBJ2-1; D perhaps matches TRBD2 (6 bases). This CDR3 contains 16 residues. V lost 3 bases, J lost 0 bases, and 12 bases lay in between. CDR1 MNHEY and CDR2 SMNVEV come from the germline V gene (reference sequence). The CDR3 reads CASSFLATNSYNEQFF. The DNA of the CDR3 is TGTGCCAGCAGTTTTCTAGCGACTAACTCCTACAATGAGCAGTTCTTC.

The V gene is TRBV5-4, the J gene TRBJ2-7; 7 bases match TRBD1. Germline V gene sequence: CDR1 SGHNT, CDR2 YYREEE (reference sequence). This CDR3 is built from 15 residues. Trimming at V came to 0 bases and at J to 0 bases, leaving 3 bases not matched to a gene. In nucleotides, the CDR3 is TGTGCCAGCAGCTTGGGGGGACAGAGCTCCTACGAGCAGTACTTC. Translated: CASSLGGQSSYEQYF.